The 32 T cell receptor beta chains presented below share a single source sample, sequenced in a study of T-cell reconstitution after alpha-beta-depleted transplantation in children. A TCRbeta library incorporating unique molecular identifiers was prepared. TCRdb recomputed calls from the PCR reads with MiXCR, one row per CDR3 protein. The table has about 280,000 distinct CDR3 sequences, roughly 12% seen once; the top ten hold around 20%. Source: peripheral blood, taken 180 days after TCRalphabeta/CD19-depleted stem cell transplant. These receptors were collected from a male patient aged 2 to 10 who had a stem cell transplant for chronic granulomatous disease, so the T cells may come from the graft donor.

This clonotype was observed at least ten times. The genes are TRBV29-1 and TRBJ2-5; 8 nucleotides agree with TRBD2. The CDR3 covers 15 residues. V was pared by 7 bases and J by 7 bases, with 17 bases of the junction left unmatched. The germline CDR1 and CDR2 sequences are SQVTM and ANQGSEA. The CDR3 region is CSANPTSANSGTQYF. In DNA, the CDR3 is TGCAGCGCAAACCCGACTAGCGCCAATTCGGGGACCCAGTACTTC.

The table lists this clonotype with a few counts. This chain joins TRBV19 and TRBJ2-7; D gene uncertain. The V and J ends lost 6 bases and 3 bases respectively, with 6 bases between them. Germline CDR1 is LNHDA and CDR2 is SQIVND (reference sequence). CDR3 size: 11 residues. The CDR3 loop reads CASRGHYEQYF. The DNA of the CDR3 is TGTGCCAGTAGAGGCCACTACGAGCAGTACTTC.

This clonotype was counted ten times or more. CDR3: CASSLRDRYFNSGANVLTF. The CDR3 DNA reads as TGTGCCAGCTCACTTCGCGACAGGTATTTCAACTCTGGGGCCAACGTCCTGACTTTC. The chain couples TRBV18 to TRBJ2-6, with a tentative D call TRBD1 (6 bases). Trimming cost V 4 bases and J 0 bases, with 19 bases left between them. CDR3 length: 19 residues. Germline assignment: CDR1 KGHSH and CDR2 LQKENI.

CDR3 amino acids: CAWTDSGTVTDTQYF. The DNA for the CDR3 is TGTGCCTGGACCGACAGCGGGACCGTCACAGATACGCAGTATTTT. This chain joins TRBV30 and TRBJ2-3, with 7 bases lining up with TRBD2. The CDR3 is made up of 15 amino acids. From germline, CDR1 is GTSNPN and CDR2 SVGIG (reference sequence). V trimming: 4 bases; J trimming: 2 bases; junction bases outside the gene matches: 9. The complete variable domain, with remaining parts taken from reference TRBV30 and TRBJ2-3, reads SQTIHQWPATLVQPVGSPLSLECTVEGTSNPNLYWYRQAAGRGLQLLFYSVGIGQISSEVPQNLSASRPQDRQFILSSKKLLLSDSGFYLCAWTDSGTVTDTQYFGPGTRLTVL.

A few counts support this clonotype. V gene TRBV10-3 combines with J gene TRBJ2-5; D may be TRBD1 (5 bases). Germline V CDR1 and CDR2: ENHRY, SYGVKD. The CDR3 spans 11 residues. V was trimmed by 10 bases and J by 5 bases, leaving 11 bases between them. The CDR3 region is CASRVGETQYF. CDR3 coding DNA: TGTGCCAGCAGGGTCGGGGAGACCCAGTACTTC.

This clonotype was found a few times. The chain links TRBV18 to TRBJ2-1, with TRBD2 identical over 7 bases. The CDR3 consists of 17 residues. V trimming: 1 base; J trimming: 1 base; junction bases outside the gene matches: 7. CDR1 and CDR2 (germline): KGHSH, LQKENI. The CDR3 DNA follows: TGTGCCAGCTCACCACTGGGTGCCGGGAGGTCCTACAATGAGCAGTTCTTC. Translation gives CASSPLGAGRSYNEQFF. Looking up the rest from reference TRBV18 and TRBJ2-1 gives the full variable domain: NAGVMQNPRHLVRRRGQEARLRCSPMKGHSHVYWYRQLPEEGLKFMVYLQKENIIDESGMPKERFSAEFPKEGPSILRIQQVVRGDSAAYFCASSPLGAGRSYNEQFFGPGTRLTVL.

The chain is built from TRBV3-1 and TRBJ2-7; no clear D gene. Deletions cut 0 bases from V and 4 bases from J, with 10 bases between. This CDR3 spans 14 amino acids. In germline, CDR1 is LGHDT, CDR2 YNNKEL (reference sequence). The CDR3 is CASSQDLFLYEQYF. The DNA of the CDR3 is TGTGCCAGCAGCCAAGATCTGTTCTTATACGAGCAGTACTTC.

As for this clonotype: A read error is possible here, since a much larger clone lies one base away. The chain joins TRBV6-2 or TRBV6-3 to TRBJ1-5; D is undetermined. The CDR3 is 15 amino acids. Germline V gene lookup returns CDR1 MNHEY and CDR2 SVGEGT. This CDR3 reads CASSTLEGSNQHQHF. In DNA form, the CDR3 reads TGTGCCAGCAGTACCCTGGAGGGATCCAATCAGCACCAGCATTTT.

Ten or more counts support this clonotype. The chain recombines TRBV7-8 with TRBJ1-5; a weak D match, TRBD1 (5 bases). The germline gives CDR1 SGHVS, CDR2 FQNEAQ. The CDR3 loop spans 15 amino acids. V was shortened by 1 base and J by 3 bases, with 10 bases between the two germline ends. The CDR3 sequence is CASSLDVRANQPQHF. DNA of the CDR3: TGTGCCAGCAGCTTAGATGTCAGGGCCAATCAGCCCCAGCATTTT.

In this sample, this clonotype turned up many times. This sequence joins TRBV6-2 or TRBV6-3 and TRBJ2-7; D possibly corresponds to TRBD1 (6 bases). Per germline, CDR1 MNHEY and CDR2 SVGEGT. V was shortened by 2 bases and J by 3 bases, with 11 bases between the two germline ends. The CDR3 consists of 14 residues. This CDR3 is CASSYARGRYEQYF. CDR3 nucleotide sequence: TGTGCCAGCAGTTACGCCAGGGGACGCTACGAGCAGTACTTC.

This clonotype was detected many times. The V gene is TRBV11-2, the J gene TRBJ2-2; TRBD2 matches at 13 bases. Germline assignment: CDR1 SGHAT and CDR2 FQNNGV. This CDR3 has 15 amino acids. The trim removed 6 bases at V and 5 bases at J, leaving 3 bases unmatched. The CDR3 region is CASSWTSGSTGELFF. Written as DNA, the CDR3 is TGTGCCAGCAGTTGGACTAGCGGGAGTACCGGGGAGCTGTTTTTT.

With respect to this clonotype: This may be a read error, as it is one base from a much larger clone. This chain connects TRBV5-6 to TRBJ2-7; D may correspond to TRBD1 or TRBD2 (5 bases each). The CDR3 is 13 amino acids. Per the germline V gene, CDR1 is SGHDT and CDR2 is YYEEEE. The CDR3 loop is CASSYHDLGEQHF. The CDR3 nucleotides are TGTGCCAGCAGCTATCACGACCTAGGGGAGCAGCACTTC.

In this sample, this clonotype turned up many times. The V and J genes are TRBV5-1 and TRBJ2-7; D is tentatively TRBD1 or TRBD2 (5 bases each). The CDR3 length is 15 residues. The germline V and J ends were trimmed by 0 bases and 3 bases, with 13 bases remaining between them. The germline V gene has CDR1 SGHRS and CDR2 YFSETQ. The CDR3 DNA is TGCGCCAGCAGCTTGGTTGGGGGTAGCGTCTACGAGCAGTACTTC. Translation gives CASSLVGGSVYEQYF.

In this sample, this clonotype turned up once. A much larger clonotype is one base distant, so this may be a read error. The conserved phenylalanine or tryptophan normally closing the CDR3 is absent here, so this likely arose from a read error. This chain uses TRBV6-1 with TRBJ1-5, with D maybe TRBD1 (5 bases). This CDR3 has 16 amino acids. Trimming removed 3 bases at V and 8 bases at J, with 20 bases between. The germline CDR1 and CDR2 sequences are MNHNS and SASEGT. CDR3 DNA: TGTGCCAGCAGTGATTGGGGGACTAAGTTCAGGGAGCCCCAGCATCTT. Its translation: CASSDWGTKFREPQHL.

This clonotype came up many times. The chain uses TRBV9 and TRBJ2-2, with a weak D call TRBD1 (5 bases). Germline V gene data show CDR1 as SGDLS and CDR2 as YYNGEE. V lost 3 bases and J 1 base, leaving 7 bases between the germline ends. This CDR3 contains 14 residues. The CDR3 DNA reads as TGTGCCAGCAGCGCTGGACAGAACACCGGGGAGCTGTTTTTT. Translated, it gives CASSAGQNTGELFF.

This clonotype was seen a handful of times. The chain joins TRBV5-6 to TRBJ1-2; D unclear. The length of the CDR3 is 15 residues. Deletions cut 0 bases from V and 5 bases from J, with 14 bases between. Germline assignment: CDR1 SGHDT and CDR2 YYEEEE. The CDR3 coding sequence is TGTGCCAGCAGCTTGGTATCTGGACGCTCTTATGGCTACACCTTC. Translated: CASSLVSGRSYGYTF.

This clonotype was counted many times. This chain connects TRBV3-1 to TRBJ2-3; TRBD2 matches at 8 bases. The CDR3 is 13 amino acids. Germline CDR1 reads LGHDT; CDR2 reads YNNKEL (reference sequence). The V segment lost 5 bases and the J segment 8 bases; nucleotides outside the gene matches: 6. The CDR3 protein is CASSYGAGVTQYF. The CDR3 nucleotides are TGTGCCAGCAGCTACGGAGCGGGAGTTACGCAGTATTTT.

At least ten counts were recorded for this clonotype. This rearrangement joins TRBV19 to TRBJ2-5; 8 nucleotides match TRBD2. CDR3 size: 15 residues. Germline V gene sequence: CDR1 LNHDA, CDR2 SQIVND (reference sequence). V shed 5 bases, J shed 2 bases, and the junction held 7 bases outside the gene matches. The CDR3: CASSRLAGPQETQYF. CDR3 in DNA: TGTGCCAGTAGTCGGCTAGCGGGTCCTCAAGAGACCCAGTACTTC.

The table lists this clonotype with many counts. The DNA for the CDR3 is TGCGCCAGCAGCCAATGGGAAGGGTACGAGCAGTACTTC. It specifies CASSQWEGYEQYF. The chain combines TRBV4-1 with TRBJ2-7; no reliable D call. Trimming left V 2 bases short and J 4 bases short, with 9 bases between. The germline CDR1 and CDR2 sequences are MGHRA and YSYEKL. CDR3 length: 13 residues.

This clonotype was counted at least ten times. The gene calls are TRBV5-6 and TRBJ2-5, with D uncertain. Trimming removed 3 bases at V and 4 bases at J, with 10 bases between. The CDR3 runs to 13 residues. From germline, CDR1 is SGHDT and CDR2 YYEEEE. DNA for the CDR3: TGTGCCAGCAGCTGGACGGGCGGAGAGACCCAGTACTTC. Its translation: CASSWTGGETQYF.

This clonotype was picked up many times. J is TRBJ2-3 and V is TRBV10-3, with D possibly TRBD2 on 6 matching bases. This CDR3 has 14 amino acids. CDR1 and CDR2 (germline): ENHRY, SYGVKD. Between the trimmed V and J ends, which lost 3 bases and 2 bases, there was a span of 9 bases. CDR3 loop: CAISDRDSTDTQYF. CDR3 DNA sequence: TGTGCCATCAGTGACCGGGACTCCACAGATACGCAGTATTTT.

This clonotype was observed many times. The gene calls are TRBV7-2 and TRBJ2-7; D gene uncertain. CDR1 is SGHTA, CDR2 FQGNSA, per germline. CDR3 length equals 14 residues. Between the trimmed V and J ends, which lost 1 base and 5 bases, there was a span of 12 bases. CDR3 loop: CASSLVIALDEQYF. The CDR3 nucleotides are TGTGCCAGCAGCTTAGTCATAGCTCTCGACGAGCAGTACTTC.

In its sample, this clonotype was seen many times. The chain combines TRBV6-5 with TRBJ2-3; 13 bases align to TRBD2. The germline gives CDR1 MNHEY, CDR2 SVGAGI. The CDR3 has 15 amino acids. V was clipped by 0 bases and J by 7 bases; unmatched bases: 1. The chain's CDR3 is CASSYSGLAGNTQYF. The DNA for the CDR3 is TGTGCCAGCAGTTACTCGGGACTAGCGGGGAATACGCAGTATTTT.

This clonotype was counted many times. V and J are TRBV20-1 and TRBJ2-7; D might be TRBD1 (5 bases). The CDR3 consists of 14 residues. V was cut by 0 bases and J by 3 bases, with 12 bases left in between. Germline V CDR1 and CDR2: DFQATT, SNEGSKA (reference sequence). CDR3 bases: TGCAGTGCTAGAGAGTTACAGGAGAACTACGAGCAGTACTTC. It is translated as CSARELQENYEQYF.

This clonotype was seen at least ten times. The CDR3 bases are TGTGCCAGCAGCAGATCCCCAACCCCGGGCGGGAACACCGGGGAGCTGTTTTTT. Encoded protein: CASSRSPTPGGNTGELFF. V usage is TRBV11-2 and J usage is TRBJ2-2, with no clear D. The CDR3 is 18 residues long. V was clipped by 5 bases and J by 1 base, with 20 bases between them. The germline V gene has CDR1 SGHAT and CDR2 FQNNGV.

This clonotype was seen repeatedly, ten times or more. V usage is TRBV11-3 and J usage is TRBJ2-3; 15 nucleotides align to TRBD2. Trimming at V came to 6 bases and at J to 1 base, leaving 14 bases not matched to a gene. CDR3 size: 20 residues. Germline CDR1 reads SGHNT; CDR2 reads YENEEA. The CDR3 spells CASRLASGTSGGRGTDTQYF. The CDR3 DNA sequence: TGTGCCAGCAGACTTGCTTCCGGGACTAGCGGGGGGCGGGGCACAGATACGCAGTATTTT.

This clonotype was found many times. The gene calls are TRBV7-9 and TRBJ2-1; D gene ambiguous. Trimming stripped 4 bases from V and 0 bases from J, with 13 bases between. The CDR3 runs 16 residues. Germline CDR1 SEHNR, CDR2 FQNEAQ (reference sequence). CDR3 protein: CASSSGRSSSYNEQFF. Written as DNA, the CDR3 is TGTGCCAGCAGCTCAGGTCGATCGAGCTCCTACAATGAGCAGTTCTTC.

V usage is TRBV6-2 or TRBV6-3 and J usage is TRBJ2-7, with 7 bases identical to TRBD2. With 6 bases clipped from V and 2 bases from J, the junction kept 4 bases outside the gene matches. Looked up from germline, CDR1 is MNHEY and CDR2 is SVGEGT. The CDR3 spans 13 residues. In nucleotides, the CDR3 is TGTGCCAGCAGGGGAGGGGCACCCTACGAGCAGTACTTC. This encodes CASRGGAPYEQYF.

This clonotype showed up many times. This sequence joins TRBV3-1 and TRBJ2-1; TRBD1 matches 10 bases. Looked up from germline, CDR1 is LGHDT and CDR2 is YNNKEL (reference sequence). This CDR3 region has 16 residues. The V and J ends lost 6 bases and 7 bases, in that order; junction bases with no gene match: 12. The CDR3 sequence is CASRPEGQGRGNEQFF. The CDR3 DNA reads as TGTGCCAGCAGACCTGAGGGACAGGGGAGGGGGAATGAGCAGTTCTTC.

This clonotype occurred many times. This chain uses TRBV20-1 with TRBJ1-1, with D possibly matching TRBD1 (5 bases). CDR3 length equals 14 residues. Trimming removed 6 bases at V and 4 bases at J, with 18 bases between. Germline-derived CDR1 and CDR2 are DFQATT and SNEGSKA (reference sequence). The CDR3 DNA reads TGCAGTGCCAGGAAAACGGGGGGATTCACTGAAGCTTTCTTT. Translation gives CSARKTGGFTEAFF.

This clonotype was picked up many times. V usage is TRBV7-3 and J usage is TRBJ2-2; D not certain. Germline V lookup: CDR1 SGHTA, CDR2 FQGTGA. This CDR3 has 12 amino acids. V shed 5 bases and J shed 6 bases, with 7 bases lying between them. The CDR3 region is CASSPQAGELFF. As DNA, the CDR3 is TGTGCCAGCAGCCCCCAGGCCGGGGAGCTGTTTTTT. The full variable domain, completed using reference TRBV7-3 and TRBJ2-2, is GAGVSQTPSNKVTEKGKYVELRCDPISGHTALYWYRQSLGQGPEFLIYFQGTGAADDSGLPNDRFFAVRPEGSVSTLKIQRTERGDSAVYLCASSPQAGELFFGEGSRLTVL.

The chain carries TRBV28 and TRBJ2-2; 9 bases are shared with TRBD2. V lost 5 bases to trimming and J lost 4 bases; unmatched junction nucleotides: 11. This CDR3 region has 17 residues. Germline CDR1 and CDR2: MDHEN and SYDVKM. DNA for the CDR3: TGTGCCAGCAGTCCCTATCCTAGCGGGAAGGGCACCGGGGAGCTGTTTTTT. As protein: CASSPYPSGKGTGELFF.